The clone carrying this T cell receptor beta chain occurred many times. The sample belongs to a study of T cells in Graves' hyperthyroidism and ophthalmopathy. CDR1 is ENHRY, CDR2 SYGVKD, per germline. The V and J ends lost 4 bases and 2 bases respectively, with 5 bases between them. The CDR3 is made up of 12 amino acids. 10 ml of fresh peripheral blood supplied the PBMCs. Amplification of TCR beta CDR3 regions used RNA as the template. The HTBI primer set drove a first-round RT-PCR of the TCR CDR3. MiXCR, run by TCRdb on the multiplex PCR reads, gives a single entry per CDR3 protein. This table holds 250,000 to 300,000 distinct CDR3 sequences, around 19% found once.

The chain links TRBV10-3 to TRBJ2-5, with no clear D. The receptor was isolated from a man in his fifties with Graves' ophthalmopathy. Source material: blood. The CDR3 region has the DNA TGTGCCATCAGTGGCCAGCAAGAGACCCAGTACTTC. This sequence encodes CAISGQQETQYF.